The 14 T cell receptor beta chains listed next were all sequenced from one sample in a study of T cell responses to AZD1222 COVID-19 vaccine. The method was immunoSEQ multiplex PCR; TCRdb's version includes in-frame clones alone and lacks a portion of them. The sample contains 90,000 to 150,000 clones, approximately 85% of which appear only once. The sample in question was peripheral blood, obtained on day 0 of AZD1222 vaccination. These receptors were obtained from an adult in good health.

The V and J genes are TRBV12-3 or TRBV12-4 and TRBJ1-2, with unresolved D. This CDR3 is 13 amino acids long. V gave up 1 base and J gave up 11 bases, with 14 bases separating them. The CDR3 protein is CASSLGMIQSYTF. The CDR3 coding sequence is TGTGCCAGCAGTTTAGGGATGATTCAGAGTTACACCTTC.

The chain joins TRBV19 to TRBJ2-2; D remains unclear. Trimming shortened V by 6 bases and J by 1 base, and 9 bases separated the two germline ends. This CDR3 has 14 residues. CDR1 is LNHDA and CDR2 is SQIVND in the germline V gene (reference sequence). Here the CDR3 reads CASRETMNTGELFF. As DNA, the CDR3 is TGTGCCAGTAGGGAAACGATGAACACCGGGGAGCTGTTTTTT. Using reference TRBV19 and TRBJ2-2 for the parts outside the CDR3, the full variable domain is DGGITQSPKYLFRKEGQNVTLSCEQNLNHDAMYWYRQDPGQGLRLIYYSQIVNDFQKGDIAEGYSVSREKKESFPLTVTSAQKNPTAFYLCASRETMNTGELFFGEGSRLTVL.

The CDR3 DNA reads as TGTGCCAGCAGCTTTAGCGGTAGCAATCAGCCCCAGCATTTT. It translates to CASSFSGSNQPQHF. The J gene is TRBJ1-5, the V gene TRBV3-1 (or the pseudogene TRBV3-2); D remains ambiguous. The CDR3 has 14 residues. V lost 5 bases and J 0 bases, leaving 8 bases between the germline ends. Germline CDR1 and CDR2: LGHDT and YNNKEL (reference sequence).

This rearrangement joins TRBV6-5 to TRBJ2-7, with D perhaps assigned TRBD1 or TRBD2 (5 bases each). Trimming cost V 4 bases and J 1 base, with 8 bases left between them. This CDR3 is built from 13 residues. Germline V gives CDR1 MNHEY, CDR2 SVGAGI. CDR3 in DNA: TGTGCCAGCAGTTGGGACCAATCCTACGAGCAGTACTTC. Amino acid sequence: CASSWDQSYEQYF.

V and J are TRBV6-5 and TRBJ1-2, with D possibly matching TRBD1 (5 bases). Germline CDR1 MNHEY, CDR2 SVGAGI. The CDR3 runs to 13 residues. The germline V and J ends were trimmed by 0 bases and 8 bases, with 10 bases remaining between them. CDR3 protein: CASSYSGAGGYTF. The CDR3 DNA reads TGTGCCAGCAGTTACTCTGGGGCGGGAGGCTACACCTTC.

V gene TRBV7-2 combines with J gene TRBJ1-6; D is unclear. V was clipped by 6 bases and J by 5 bases, with 14 bases between them. The CDR3 contains 15 residues. CDR1 and CDR2 from the germline V gene are SGHTA and FQGNSA. This chain's CDR3 is CASSIGRRDNSPLHF. The CDR3 nucleotides read TGTGCCAGCAGTATCGGACGGAGGGATAATTCACCCCTCCACTTT.

This rearrangement joins TRBV5-1 to TRBJ1-6; D unresolved. The germline gives CDR1 SGHRS, CDR2 YFSETQ. V was pared by 2 bases and J by 5 bases, with 11 bases between. The CDR3 contains 15 residues. The CDR3 region has the DNA TGCGCCAGCAGCTTTACAGAGGTCGATAATTCACCCCTCCACTTT. It encodes CASSFTEVDNSPLHF.

This clone was recorded at least ten times. DNA of the CDR3: TGTGCCAGCAGTGAGACCGCGGACGGGGGATCCTACGAGCAGTACTTC. The encoded protein is CASSETADGGSYEQYF. This chain joins TRBV6-1 and TRBJ2-7; D may be TRBD2 (6 bases). The V gene's germline CDR1 is MNHNS and CDR2 SASEGT. V was shortened by 3 bases and J by 1 base, with 16 bases between the two germline ends. This CDR3 is built from 16 residues.

This chain connects TRBV5-4 to TRBJ2-1; D is unresolved. Germline assignment: CDR1 SGHNT and CDR2 YYREEE (reference sequence). V shed 5 bases and J shed 0 bases, with 15 bases lying between them. The CDR3 spans 16 residues. In DNA form, the CDR3 reads TGTGCCAGCAGTCAGGATCACCTAAGCTCCTACAATGAGCAGTTCTTC. Its protein is CASSQDHLSSYNEQFF.

The chain joins TRBV7-2 to TRBJ2-7, with D possibly TRBD2 on 7 matching bases. Germline CDR1 SGHTA, CDR2 FQGNSA. V lost 0 bases and J lost 4, with 16 bases in between. This CDR3 region has 16 residues. The CDR3 sequence: CASSLAAGASSYEQYF. For the CDR3, the DNA is TGTGCCAGCAGCTTAGCGGCGGGGGCCTCCTCTTACGAGCAGTACTTC.

The chain links TRBV15 to TRBJ1-6; D remains unclear. Germline assignment: CDR1 LNHNV and CDR2 YYDKDF (reference sequence). The CDR3 length is 17 residues. Trimming took off 3 bases at V and 3 bases at J, with 15 bases between the two ends. CDR3 nucleotide sequence: TGTGCCACCAGCAGTGAGATTTTGGCAGGCTATAATTCACCCCTCCACTTT. Translated: CATSSEILAGYNSPLHF. Full variable domain (rest looked up from reference TRBV15 and TRBJ1-6): DAMVIQNPRYQVTQFGKPVTLSCSQTLNHNVMYWYQQKSSQAPKLLFHYYDKDFNNEADTPDNFQSRRPNTSFCFLDIRSPGLGDTAMYLCATSSEILAGYNSPLHFGNGTRLTVT.

This rearrangement joins TRBV19 to TRBJ2-5; 12 positions match TRBD2. The ends lost 10 bases at V and 5 bases at J; junction bases unmatched: 8. The germline V gene has CDR1 LNHDA and CDR2 SQIVND (reference sequence). The CDR3 is 14 residues long. In DNA, the CDR3 is TGTGCCACTGCTAGCGGGAGGGTGCAGGAGACCCAGTACTTC. It translates to CATASGRVQETQYF.

CDR3: CASSSGTGIYGYTF. The CDR3 region has the DNA TGTGCCAGCAGCTCGGGGACAGGGATCTATGGCTACACCTTC. The chain is built from TRBV11-3 and TRBJ1-2; 9 bases agree with TRBD1. V gave up 4 bases and J gave up 4 bases; unmatched junction bases: 4. CDR3 length: 14 amino acids. Germline-derived CDR1 and CDR2 are SGHNT and YENEEA.

The rearrangement joins TRBV14 to TRBJ2-3; D not certain. Germline CDR1 SGHDN, CDR2 FVKESK. This CDR3 is 18 amino acids long. The V and J ends lost 0 bases and 0 bases respectively, with 16 bases between them. For the CDR3, the DNA is TGTGCCAGCAGCCAAGAAGCAGGATGGCACATTAGCACAGATACGCAGTATTTT. Protein: CASSQEAGWHISTDTQYF.